The sequence of this T cell receptor (beta chain) was determined in a study of blood T cell repertoires in COVID-19. Here immunoSEQ multiplex PCR was the method, and the copy in TCRdb shows in-frame clones only, minus some. The top ten clones hold approximately 9.6% of a sample with roughly 46,000 clones, 88% of them seen once. Germline-derived CDR1 and CDR2 are LGHDT and YNNKEL (reference sequence). Trimming cost V 3 bases and J 4 bases, with 4 bases left between them. The CDR3 sequence is 11 residues long. Sequencing was performed on peripheral blood. The TCR originated in a man in his fifties or sixties with active COVID-19. The rearrangement joins TRBV3-1 (or the pseudogene TRBV3-2) to TRBJ2-7; D remains ambiguous. The CDR3 DNA reads TGTGCCAGCAGCCATAGATACGAGCAGTACTTC. It translates to CASSHRYEQYF.